This T cell receptor (beta chain) stems from a study of blood T cell repertoires in COVID-19. TCRdb's table, derived via immunoSEQ multiplex PCR, lists solely in-frame clones and lacks some. The repertoire holds around 220,000 clones, approximately 79% seen once, with 4% in the top ten. The V segment lost 6 bases and the J segment 4 bases; nucleotides outside the gene matches: 3. CDR1 is LNHDA, CDR2 SQIVND, per germline (reference sequence). The CDR3 sequence is 14 residues long. The receptor was derived from a woman in her 40s with active or convalescent COVID-19. V gene TRBV19 combines with J gene TRBJ2-2; 9 nucleotides align to TRBD2. The sequencing input was peripheral blood. The CDR3 loop reads CASRPTSGTGELFF. Here the CDR3 DNA reads TGTGCCAGTAGACCGACTAGCGGCACCGGGGAGCTGTTTTTT.